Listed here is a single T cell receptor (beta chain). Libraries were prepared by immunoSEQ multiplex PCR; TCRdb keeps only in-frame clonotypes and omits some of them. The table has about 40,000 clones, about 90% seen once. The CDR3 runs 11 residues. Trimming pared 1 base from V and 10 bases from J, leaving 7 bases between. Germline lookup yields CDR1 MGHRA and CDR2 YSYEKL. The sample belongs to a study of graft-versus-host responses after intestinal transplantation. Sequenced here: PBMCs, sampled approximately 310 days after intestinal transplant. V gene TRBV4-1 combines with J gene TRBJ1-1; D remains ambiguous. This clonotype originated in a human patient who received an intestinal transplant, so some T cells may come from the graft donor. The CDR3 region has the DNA TGCGCCAGCAGCCAAGGGTCGGTAGCTTTCTTT. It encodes CASSQGSVAFF.